Listed below are T cell receptor beta chains from one sample, sequenced in a study of shared clonotypes between healthy human individuals. The data were produced by immunoSEQ multiplex PCR, yet TCRdb's version contains in-frame clones alone and is incomplete. Here the sample spans over a million clones, around 98% being singletons. The sample taken for sequencing was naive CD4+ T cells sorted from blood. Receptors originate from a man aged 30-40 years in good health. Both conserved end residues are part of each CDR3. Fields, in order: CDR3 DNA, CDR3 protein, J gene, D gene, clone size, V gene. A D gene is named only where the DNA matches it firmly. Clone size, where shown, is once, few, many, or a class for clones that have expanded.

DNA: TGTGCCAGCAGCTTAGATGGGCGGGGGCTCGAGCAGTACTTC
CDR3: CASSLDGRGLEQYF
J: TRBJ2-7
D: -
size: -
V: TRBV11-2

DNA: TGTGCCTGGAGTGCACTGGGACAGGGGAAGAGCGAGCAGTACTTC
CDR3: CAWSALGQGKSEQYF
J: TRBJ2-7
D: TRBD1
size: -
V: TRBV30

DNA: TGTGCCAGCAGCTTAGCGGGCCCAAGGGGTGGAACTGAAGCTTTCTTT
CDR3: CASSLAGPRGGTEAFF
J: TRBJ1-1
D: -
size: -
V: TRBV7-9

DNA: TGTGCCAGCAGCTTACCCCAGGGTCGTAGGGGTTCTGGGGCCAACGTCCTGACTTTC
CDR3: CASSLPQGRRGSGANVLTF
J: TRBJ2-6
D: -
size: -
V: TRBV7-9

DNA: TGTGCCAGCAGCCGACTAGCGGGAGAGACCCAGTACTTC
CDR3: CASSRLAGETQYF
J: TRBJ2-5
D: TRBD2
size: -
V: TRBV28

DNA: TGTGCCAGTAGTATGGGGACTAGCGACTACGAGCAGTACTTC
CDR3: CASSMGTSDYEQYF
J: TRBJ2-7
D: TRBD2
size: -
V: TRBV19

DNA: TGTGCCAGCAGCATAGCGGGAGACAATGAGCAGTTCTTC
CDR3: CASSIAGDNEQFF
J: TRBJ2-1
D: TRBD2
size: once
V: TRBV7-3

DNA: TGTGCCAGCAGCAATTTTTTTCAGGGGGCGTCCTACGAGCAGTACTTC
CDR3: CASSNFFQGASYEQYF
J: TRBJ2-7
D: -
size: -
V: TRBV21-1

DNA: TGTGCCAGCAGCTACAGGGGTGAAAAACTGTTTTTT
CDR3: CASSYRGEKLFF
J: TRBJ1-4
D: TRBD1
size: once
V: TRBV2

DNA: TGTGCCAGCAGCTTGCTCGCTAGCGGAGGGGAGGGGACCCAGTACTTC
CDR3: CASSLLASGGEGTQYF
J: TRBJ2-5
D: TRBD2
size: -
V: TRBV5-8

DNA: TGTGCCAGCATCAATAGCGGGAGGTGGGACGAGCAGTACTTC
CDR3: CASINSGRWDEQYF
J: TRBJ2-7
D: TRBD2
size: once
V: TRBV5-1

DNA: TGTGCCAGCAGCTTAGGGATCGGACGCGACTACGAGCAGTACTTC
CDR3: CASSLGIGRDYEQYF
J: TRBJ2-7
D: -
size: -
V: TRBV11-3

DNA: TGTGCCAGTAGTAGGCCGGGACAGGTACCCTACGAGCAGTACTTC
CDR3: CASSRPGQVPYEQYF
J: TRBJ2-7
D: TRBD1
size: -
V: TRBV19

DNA: TGTGCCAGCAACCGAGGGACAGGCGATAGGTTTAATCAGCCCCAGCATTTT
CDR3: CASNRGTGDRFNQPQHF
J: TRBJ1-5
D: TRBD1
size: -
V: TRBV7-9

DNA: TGCGCCAGCAGCTTGAAACTAGCGGGAGGCTCCTACGAGCAGTACTTC
CDR3: CASSLKLAGGSYEQYF
J: TRBJ2-7
D: TRBD2
size: -
V: TRBV5-1

DNA: TGTGCCAGCAATAAGCAGCGGGAGTGGCGCAATGAGCAGTTCTTC
CDR3: CASNKQREWRNEQFF
J: TRBJ2-1
D: TRBD2
size: -
V: TRBV28

DNA: TGTGCCATCAGTGAGTCTGGTGACAATGAGCAGTTCTTC
CDR3: CAISESGDNEQFF
J: TRBJ2-1
D: -
size: -
V: TRBV10-3

DNA: TGTGCCAGCAGCGTAGCTACAGGTAGCGGGAGCCACGAGCAGTACTTC
CDR3: CASSVATGSGSHEQYF
J: TRBJ2-7
D: TRBD2
size: -
V: TRBV9

DNA: TGTGCCAGCAGCCGGACAGGGAATAGCAATCAGCCCCAGCATTTT
CDR3: CASSRTGNSNQPQHF
J: TRBJ1-5
D: TRBD1
size: -
V: TRBV9

DNA: TGTGCCTGGAGTGTCATGGGGGGGCTTGGCTACACCTTC
CDR3: CAWSVMGGLGYTF
J: TRBJ1-2
D: -
size: -
V: TRBV30

DNA: TGTGCCAGCTCACCTAGCGGCTCCTACGAGCAGTACTTC
CDR3: CASSPSGSYEQYF
J: TRBJ2-7
D: -
size: -
V: TRBV18

DNA: TGTGCCAGTAGCCAAGGGGGCGGGGCCAACTATGGCTACACCTTC
CDR3: CASSQGGGANYGYTF
J: TRBJ1-2
D: TRBD1
size: -
V: TRBV19

DNA: TGCGCTACCGGGGGCAAGAGCACAGATACGCAGTATTTT
CDR3: CATGGKSTDTQYF
J: TRBJ2-3
D: -
size: -
V: TRBV5-1

DNA: TGTGCCAGCAGCTTAGCGTCTAGCGGGAGTCTTTCCAGGGAGCTGTTTTTT
CDR3: CASSLASSGSLSRELFF
J: TRBJ2-2
D: TRBD2
size: -
V: TRBV7-7

DNA: TGTGCCAGCAGCTTGACGGGAGTTATTAATGAGCAGTTCTTC
CDR3: CASSLTGVINEQFF
J: TRBJ2-1
D: -
size: -
V: TRBV5-5

DNA: TGTGCCAGCAGCTTAGTTGGCCCCGGGACTAGCGACTCCTACGAGCAGTACTTC
CDR3: CASSLVGPGTSDSYEQYF
J: TRBJ2-7
D: TRBD2
size: -
V: TRBV11-2

DNA: TGTGCCAGCAGTTTTAGCGGGAGGGCCGGGGAGACCCAGTACTTC
CDR3: CASSFSGRAGETQYF
J: TRBJ2-5
D: TRBD2
size: -
V: TRBV6-6

DNA: TGCGCCAGCAGCTTCGACAGTAGCACAGATACGCAGTATTTT
CDR3: CASSFDSSTDTQYF
J: TRBJ2-3
D: -
size: -
V: TRBV5-1

DNA: TGTGCCAGCAGCTTTTCGGCGGGGACTAGCGACTACGAGCAGTACTTC
CDR3: CASSFSAGTSDYEQYF
J: TRBJ2-7
D: TRBD2
size: -
V: TRBV7-9

DNA: TGTGCCAGCAGCGTAGAGGTCCCCCCTGGGGCCAACGTCCTGACTTTC
CDR3: CASSVEVPPGANVLTF
J: TRBJ2-6
D: -
size: -
V: TRBV9

DNA: TGCGCCAGCAACCTGACTAGCGGGAGGCGAACCTACGAGCAGTACTTC
CDR3: CASNLTSGRRTYEQYF
J: TRBJ2-7
D: TRBD2
size: -
V: TRBV10-1

DNA: TGTGCCAGCAGCGCCCTTGGGTTTTGGGACAGGGGTACAGATACGCAGTATTTT
CDR3: CASSALGFWDRGTDTQYF
J: TRBJ2-3
D: TRBD1
size: -
V: TRBV27

DNA: TGCGCCAGCAGCTCCACCGGGGGACAGCCAAACACCGGGGAGCTGTTTTTT
CDR3: CASSSTGGQPNTGELFF
J: TRBJ2-2
D: -
size: -
V: TRBV4-1

DNA: TGTGCCAGCAGCACTCCTACAGGGGCCCACTCCTACGAGCAGTACTTC
CDR3: CASSTPTGAHSYEQYF
J: TRBJ2-7
D: TRBD1
size: -
V: TRBV5-8

DNA: TGTGCCAGCAGCCCCGGCGGCTCGGCAAAGACCCAGCATTTT
CDR3: CASSPGGSAKTQHF
J: TRBJ1-5
D: -
size: -
V: TRBV11-2

DNA: TGTGCCAGCAGTGGGCCCGACTGGGTCTACGAGCAGTACTTC
CDR3: CASSGPDWVYEQYF
J: TRBJ2-7
D: -
size: -
V: TRBV6-4

DNA: TGTGCCAGCAGCACCCCGCTAGCGGGAGGGCGGGCGGATACGCAGTATTTT
CDR3: CASSTPLAGGRADTQYF
J: TRBJ2-3
D: TRBD2
size: -
V: TRBV9

DNA: TGCGCCAGCAGCTTACGCGGGCCGCCTAATGAAAAACTGTTTTTT
CDR3: CASSLRGPPNEKLFF
J: TRBJ1-4
D: -
size: -
V: TRBV5-1

DNA: TGTGCCAGCAGACGCGGGACAGGGACCTACGAGCAGTACTTC
CDR3: CASRRGTGTYEQYF
J: TRBJ2-7
D: TRBD1
size: -
V: TRBV28

DNA: TGTGCCTCTGGAGCGTCTAGCACAGATACGCAGTATTTT
CDR3: CASGASSTDTQYF
J: TRBJ2-3
D: -
size: once
V: TRBV7-2

DNA: TGTGCCAGCAGTTTAGGAGGGTGGTGGCGCAATCAGCCCCAGCATTTT
CDR3: CASSLGGWWRNQPQHF
J: TRBJ1-5
D: -
size: -
V: TRBV28